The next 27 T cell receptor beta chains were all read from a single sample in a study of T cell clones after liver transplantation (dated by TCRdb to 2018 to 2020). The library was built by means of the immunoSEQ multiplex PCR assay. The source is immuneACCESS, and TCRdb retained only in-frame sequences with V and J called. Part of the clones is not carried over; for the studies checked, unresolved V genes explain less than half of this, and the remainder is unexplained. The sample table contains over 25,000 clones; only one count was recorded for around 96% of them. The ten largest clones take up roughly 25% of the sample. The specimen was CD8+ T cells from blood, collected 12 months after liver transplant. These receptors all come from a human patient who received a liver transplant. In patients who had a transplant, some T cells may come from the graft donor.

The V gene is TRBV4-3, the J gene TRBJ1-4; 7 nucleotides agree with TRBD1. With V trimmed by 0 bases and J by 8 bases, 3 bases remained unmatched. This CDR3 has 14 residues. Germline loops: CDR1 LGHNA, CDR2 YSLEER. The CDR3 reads CASSQEGDREKLFF. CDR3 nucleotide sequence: TGCGCCAGCAGCCAAGAAGGGGACAGAGAAAAACTGTTTTTT.

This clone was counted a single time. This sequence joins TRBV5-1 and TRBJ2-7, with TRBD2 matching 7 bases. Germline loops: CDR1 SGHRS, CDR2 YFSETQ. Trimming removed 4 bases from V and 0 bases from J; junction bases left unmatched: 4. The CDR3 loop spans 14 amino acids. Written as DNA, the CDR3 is TGCGCCAGCAGCCCAGGGACTAACTCCTACGAGCAGTACTTC. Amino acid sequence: CASSPGTNSYEQYF.

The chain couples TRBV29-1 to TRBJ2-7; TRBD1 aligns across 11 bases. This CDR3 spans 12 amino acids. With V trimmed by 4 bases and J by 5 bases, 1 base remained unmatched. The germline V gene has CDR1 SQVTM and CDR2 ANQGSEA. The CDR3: CSVGGQGDEQYF. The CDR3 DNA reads TGCAGCGTTGGGGGACAGGGGGACGAGCAGTACTTC.

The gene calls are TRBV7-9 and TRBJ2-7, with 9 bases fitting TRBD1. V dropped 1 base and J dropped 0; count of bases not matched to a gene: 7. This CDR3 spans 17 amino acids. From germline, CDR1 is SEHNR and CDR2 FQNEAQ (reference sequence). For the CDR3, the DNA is TGTGCCAGCAGCTTAGGTCCCGGGACAGGGAGCTCCTACGAGCAGTACTTC. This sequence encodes CASSLGPGTGSSYEQYF.

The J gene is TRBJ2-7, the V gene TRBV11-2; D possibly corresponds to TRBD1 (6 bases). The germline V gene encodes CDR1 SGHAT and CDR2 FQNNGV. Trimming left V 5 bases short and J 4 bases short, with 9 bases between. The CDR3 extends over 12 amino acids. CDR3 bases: TGTGCCAGCAGCCGCACAGGGTACGAGCAGTACTTC. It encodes CASSRTGYEQYF.

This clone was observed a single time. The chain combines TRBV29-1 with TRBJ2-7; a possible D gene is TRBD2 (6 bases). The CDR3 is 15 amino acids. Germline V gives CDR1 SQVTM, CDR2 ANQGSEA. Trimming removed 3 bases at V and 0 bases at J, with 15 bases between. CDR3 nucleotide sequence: TGCAGCGTTGATACCCTAGCGAGTGGCTCCTACGAGCAGTACTTC. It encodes CSVDTLASGSYEQYF.

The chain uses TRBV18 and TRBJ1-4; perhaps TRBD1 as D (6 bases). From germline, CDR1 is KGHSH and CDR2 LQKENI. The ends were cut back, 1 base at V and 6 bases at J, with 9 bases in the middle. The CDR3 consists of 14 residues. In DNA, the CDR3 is TGTGCCAGCTCACCACAGGGGGGAGATGAAAAACTGTTTTTT. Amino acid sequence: CASSPQGGDEKLFF.

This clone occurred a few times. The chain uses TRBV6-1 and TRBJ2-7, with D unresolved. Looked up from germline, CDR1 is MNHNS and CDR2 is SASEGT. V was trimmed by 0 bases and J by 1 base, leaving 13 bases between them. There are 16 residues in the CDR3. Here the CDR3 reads CASSEALQGLSYEQYF. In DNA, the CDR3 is TGTGCCAGCAGTGAAGCGCTTCAAGGCCTATCCTACGAGCAGTACTTC.

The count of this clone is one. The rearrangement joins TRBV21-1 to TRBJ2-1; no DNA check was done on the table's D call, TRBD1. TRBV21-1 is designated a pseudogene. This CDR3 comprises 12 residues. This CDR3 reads CASRIQGKEQFF. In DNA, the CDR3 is TGTGCCAGCAGGATACAGGGGAAAGAGCAGTTCTTC.

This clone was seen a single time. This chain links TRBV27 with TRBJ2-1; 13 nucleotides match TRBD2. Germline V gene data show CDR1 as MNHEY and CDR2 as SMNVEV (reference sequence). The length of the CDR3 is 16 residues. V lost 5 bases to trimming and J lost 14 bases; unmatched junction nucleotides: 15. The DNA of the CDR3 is TGTGCCAGCAGTGCAACTAGCGGGAGGGCCACATCGACGGAGTTCTTC. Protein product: CASSATSGRATSTEFF.

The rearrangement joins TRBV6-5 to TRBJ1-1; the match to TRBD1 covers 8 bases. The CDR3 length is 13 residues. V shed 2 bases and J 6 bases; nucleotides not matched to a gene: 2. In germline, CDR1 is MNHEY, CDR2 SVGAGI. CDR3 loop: CASSYPGGPEAFF. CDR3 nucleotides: TGTGCCAGCAGTTACCCAGGGGGCCCTGAAGCTTTCTTT.

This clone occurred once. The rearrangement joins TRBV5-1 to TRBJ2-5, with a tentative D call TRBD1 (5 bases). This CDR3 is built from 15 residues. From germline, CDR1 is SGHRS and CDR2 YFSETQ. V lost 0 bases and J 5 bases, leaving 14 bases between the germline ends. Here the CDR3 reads CASSLAGMGRETQYF. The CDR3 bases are TGCGCCAGCAGCTTGGCCGGAATGGGGCGGGAGACCCAGTACTTC.

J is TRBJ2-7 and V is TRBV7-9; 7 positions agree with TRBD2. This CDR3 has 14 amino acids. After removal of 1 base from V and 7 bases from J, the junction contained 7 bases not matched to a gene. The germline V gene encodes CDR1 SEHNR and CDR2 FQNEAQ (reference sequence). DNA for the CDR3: TGTGCCAGCAGCTTAGGCGCGGGAGACGATGAGCAGTACTTC. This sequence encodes CASSLGAGDDEQYF. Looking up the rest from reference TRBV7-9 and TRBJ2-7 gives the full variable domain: DTGVSQNPRHKITKRGQNVTFRCDPISEHNRLYWYRQTLGQGPEFLTYFQNEAQLEKSRLLSDRFSAERPKGSFSTLEIQRTEQGDSAMYLCASSLGAGDDEQYFGPGTRLTVT.

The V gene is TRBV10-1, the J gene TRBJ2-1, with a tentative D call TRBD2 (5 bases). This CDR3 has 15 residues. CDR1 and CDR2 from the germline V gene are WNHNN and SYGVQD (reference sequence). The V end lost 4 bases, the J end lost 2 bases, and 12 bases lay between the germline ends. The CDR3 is CASSGAGGPYNEQFF. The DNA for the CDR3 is TGCGCCAGCAGTGGGGCGGGTGGCCCCTACAATGAGCAGTTCTTC.

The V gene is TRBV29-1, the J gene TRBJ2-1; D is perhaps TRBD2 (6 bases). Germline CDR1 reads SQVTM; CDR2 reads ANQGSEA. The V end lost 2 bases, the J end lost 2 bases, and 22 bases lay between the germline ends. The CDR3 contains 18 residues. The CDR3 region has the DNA TGCAGCGTTGAAAGCCCAAGGCGTGCGGGGTCACCCTACAATGAGCAGTTCTTC. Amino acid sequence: CSVESPRRAGSPYNEQFF.

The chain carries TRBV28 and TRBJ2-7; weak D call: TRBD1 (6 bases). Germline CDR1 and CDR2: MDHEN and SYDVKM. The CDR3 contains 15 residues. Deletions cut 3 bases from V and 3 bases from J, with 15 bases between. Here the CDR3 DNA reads TGTGCCAGCAGTTTTCGGGGCAGGGGTGTCTACGAGCAGTACTTC. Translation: CASSFRGRGVYEQYF. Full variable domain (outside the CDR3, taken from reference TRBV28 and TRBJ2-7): DVKVTQSSRYLVKRTGEKVFLECVQDMDHENMFWYRQDPGLGLRLIYFSYDVKMKEKGDIPEGYSVSREKKERFSLILESASTNQTSMYLCASSFRGRGVYEQYFGPGTRLTVT.

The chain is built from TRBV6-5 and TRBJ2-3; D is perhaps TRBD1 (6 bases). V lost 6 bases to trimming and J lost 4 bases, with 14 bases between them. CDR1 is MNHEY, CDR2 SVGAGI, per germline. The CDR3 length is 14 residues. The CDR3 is CASRERYRADTQYF. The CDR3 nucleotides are TGTGCCAGCAGGGAGCGATACAGGGCAGATACGCAGTATTTT.

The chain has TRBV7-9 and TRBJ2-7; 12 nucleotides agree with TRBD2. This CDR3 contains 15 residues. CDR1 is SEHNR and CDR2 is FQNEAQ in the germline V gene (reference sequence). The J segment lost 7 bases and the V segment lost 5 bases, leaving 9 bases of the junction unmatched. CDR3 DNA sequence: TGTGCCAGCAGCCCAAGGACTAGCGGGACGAGGGAGCAGTACTTC. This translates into CASSPRTSGTREQYF.

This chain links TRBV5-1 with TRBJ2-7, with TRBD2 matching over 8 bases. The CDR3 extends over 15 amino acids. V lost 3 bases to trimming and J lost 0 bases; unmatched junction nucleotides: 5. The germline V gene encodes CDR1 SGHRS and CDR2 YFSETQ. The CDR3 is CASSSPGGTSYEQYF. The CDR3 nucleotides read TGCGCCAGCAGCTCCCCGGGGGGGACCTCCTACGAGCAGTACTTC.

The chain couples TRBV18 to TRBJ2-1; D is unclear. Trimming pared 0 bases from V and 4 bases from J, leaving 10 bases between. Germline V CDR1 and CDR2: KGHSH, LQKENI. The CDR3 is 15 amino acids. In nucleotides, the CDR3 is TGTGCCAGCTCACCACCGCTGGGTGGTTACAATGAGCAGTTCTTC. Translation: CASSPPLGGYNEQFF.

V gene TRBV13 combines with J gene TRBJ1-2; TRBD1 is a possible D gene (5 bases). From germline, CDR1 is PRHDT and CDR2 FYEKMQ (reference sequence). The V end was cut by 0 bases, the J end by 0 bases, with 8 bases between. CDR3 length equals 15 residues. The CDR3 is CASSLGGQTNYGYTF. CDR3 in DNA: TGTGCCAGCAGCTTAGGAGGACAAACTAACTATGGCTACACCTTC.

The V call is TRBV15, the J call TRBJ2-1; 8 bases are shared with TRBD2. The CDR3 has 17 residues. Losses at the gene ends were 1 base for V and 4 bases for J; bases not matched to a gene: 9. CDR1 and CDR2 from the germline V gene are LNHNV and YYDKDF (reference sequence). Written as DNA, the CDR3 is TGTGCCACCAGCAGAGGTGTCGCGCGGGAGGATTACAATGAGCAGTTCTTC. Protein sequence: CATSRGVAREDYNEQFF.

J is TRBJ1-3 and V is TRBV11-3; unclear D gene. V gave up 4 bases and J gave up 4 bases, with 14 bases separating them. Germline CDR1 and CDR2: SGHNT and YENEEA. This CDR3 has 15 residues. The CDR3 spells CASSSPSRMGNTIYF. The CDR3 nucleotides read TGTGCCAGCAGCTCCCCGTCCCGGATGGGAAACACCATATATTTT. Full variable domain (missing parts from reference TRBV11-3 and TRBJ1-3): EAGVVQSPRYKIIEKKQPVAFWCNPISGHNTLYWYLQNLGQGPELLIRYENEEAVDDSQLPKDRFSAERLKGVDSTLKIQPAELGDSAVYLCASSSPSRMGNTIYFGEGSWLTVV.

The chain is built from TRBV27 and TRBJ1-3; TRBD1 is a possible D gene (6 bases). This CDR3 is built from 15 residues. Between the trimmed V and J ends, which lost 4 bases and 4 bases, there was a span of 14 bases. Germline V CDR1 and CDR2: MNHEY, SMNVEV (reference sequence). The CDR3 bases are TGTGCCAGCAGTTCCACAGGGTATTTGGGAAACACCATATATTTT. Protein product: CASSSTGYLGNTIYF.

The CDR3 region has the DNA TGCGCCAGCAGCCAAGGTCGGGGCTCCTACAATGAGCAGTTCTTC. Encoded protein: CASSQGRGSYNEQFF. The rearrangement links TRBV4-1 to TRBJ2-1; maybe TRBD2 (5 bases). Germline loops: CDR1 MGHRA, CDR2 YSYEKL. The CDR3 has 15 amino acids. V lost 1 base, J lost 0 bases, and 7 bases lay in between.

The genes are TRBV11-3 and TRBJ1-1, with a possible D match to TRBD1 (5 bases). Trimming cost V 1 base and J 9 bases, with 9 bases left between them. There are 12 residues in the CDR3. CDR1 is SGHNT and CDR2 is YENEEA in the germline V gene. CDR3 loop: CASSLGAGKAFF. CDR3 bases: TGTGCCAGCAGCTTAGGTGCAGGGAAAGCTTTCTTT.

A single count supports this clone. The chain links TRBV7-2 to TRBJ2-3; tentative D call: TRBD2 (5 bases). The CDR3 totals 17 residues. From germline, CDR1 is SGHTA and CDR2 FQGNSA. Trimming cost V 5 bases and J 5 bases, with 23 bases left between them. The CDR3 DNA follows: TGTGCCAGCAGCCTAGTTGTAGGTGACTATACTCAAGATACGCAGTATTTT. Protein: CASSLVVGDYTQDTQYF.